This note documents a single T cell receptor beta chain sequence. This clone was seen once. Its antigen is currently not known. Base qualities are missing; no much larger clone stands one base away. Looking up the germline V gene (reference sequence) yields CDR1 SGHKS and CDR2 YYEKEE. V was cut back by 7 bases and J by 3 bases, leaving a gap of 14 bases between them. Including cysteine and phenylalanine, the CDR3 has 14 amino acids. Only CDR3 DNA is held: 42 bases, read in frame from base 1. Enrolling through a virtual design, the prospective study's participants ranged in age from about 18 to 89 years and lived across some 22 United States geographic areas. In the prospective study, cohorts were assigned on the basis of participant-reported clinical history obtained from a screening survey and a study questionnaire. Each participant in the prospective study had whole blood, serum and a nasopharyngeal or oropharyngeal swab collected by mobile phlebotomists. Participants in the prospective study had the option to provide additional blood draws and questionnaires over a roughly two-month period. Before DNA extraction, blood samples from the prospective study were shipped at room temperature or frozen.

The data were taken from a study of blood T cell repertoires in COVID-19 (TCRdb year 2020). For context, the study as a whole: The collaborator samples originated in the United States, Italy and Spain and spanned the acute and convalescent phases of COVID-19. The prospective study material was composed of cDNA or gDNA derived from T cells, B-cell-depleted T cells, or PBMCs. A freely available public database, intended as a resource for researchers studying the immune response to SARS-CoV-2, is where the repertoires were released. The samples were drawn from the first 160 participants of the ongoing ImmuneRACE study and from 950 to 1,500 subjects provided by 6 global collaborators. Subjects who had been exposed to COVID-19, were actively infected with it, or had recovered from it provided the deeply sampled blood TCRbeta repertoires that made up the dataset. Nearly every sample came with metadata listing a de-identified subject ID, COVID-19 status, age in years and sex. Where available, HLA class I and class II types were obtained from metadata supplied by the sample provider rather than from assay-based typing. Broad study findings and their caveats: The quantity of clinical and demographic metadata differed by source and by participant and was supplied without curation.

TCRbeta CDR3 regions were amplified from genomic DNA by means of the immunoSEQ Assay, a bias-controlled multiplex PCR. The study's own analysis went as follows. The number of nucleated cells in each sample was estimated from the amplification of reference gene primers within the assay. To quantify the absolute abundance of each unique TCRbeta CDR3 rearrangement, sequence reads were collapsed and filtered. For each sample, productive Simpson clonality was calculated as the square root of Simpson's diversity index across productive rearrangements. TCRdb limited this immuneACCESS table to in-frame rearrangements with V and J called. A share of clones is missing; checked studies link under half to unresolved V genes, and the rest is unexplained. V, J and clone size derive from that table, while D and trimming were established from the DNA sequence. The sample table contains 250,000 to 350,000 clones; only one count was recorded for around 87% of them. Over 3.5% of the sample is taken by the ten largest.

Source material: PBMCs or T cells enriched from blood (not recorded which). The rearranged segments are TRBV5-5 and TRBJ2-1, with the D gene not confidently named. This receptor was taken from a woman younger than 30 with acute COVID-19. The base sequence is TGTGCCAGCCTAGACGGGTGGGTCTACAATGAGCAGTTCTTC. This codes for CASLDGWVYNEQFF.